This paragraph reports one TCR beta chain. This record belongs to a study of blood T cell repertoires in COVID-19. About the research overall: Samples of COVID-19 (acute and convalescent) were obtained from the United States, Italy and Spain.

The CDR3 has 18 residues. Profiling relied on immunoSEQ multiplex PCR, and the TCRdb table lists in-frame clones only, not all of them. The repertoire has about 83,000 clones, roughly 86% of them found once; the top ten carry approximately 22%. Specimen: peripheral blood. The chain couples TRBV12-1 to TRBJ2-1; TRBD2, the D gene given by the table, was not confirmed from the DNA. TRBV12-1 is a recognized pseudogene. This sequence originates from an elderly woman in a cohort sampled during active or convalescent COVID-19. The CDR3, as DNA: TGTGCCAGCAGCCCCCCGCCGGGACTAGCGCAACAAGGTAGTGAGCAGTTCTTC. Protein sequence: CASSPPPGLAQQGSEQFF.